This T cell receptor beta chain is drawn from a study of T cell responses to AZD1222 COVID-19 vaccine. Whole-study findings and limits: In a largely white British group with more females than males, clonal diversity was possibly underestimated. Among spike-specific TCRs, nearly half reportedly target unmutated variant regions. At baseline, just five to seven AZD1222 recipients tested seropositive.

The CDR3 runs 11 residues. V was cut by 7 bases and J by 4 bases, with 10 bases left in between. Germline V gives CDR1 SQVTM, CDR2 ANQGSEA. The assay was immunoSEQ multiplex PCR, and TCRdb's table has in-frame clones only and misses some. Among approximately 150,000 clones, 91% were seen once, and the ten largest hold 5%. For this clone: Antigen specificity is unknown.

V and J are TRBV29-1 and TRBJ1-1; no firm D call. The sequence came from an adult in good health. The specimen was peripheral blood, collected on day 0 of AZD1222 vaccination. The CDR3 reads CSAPGPTEAFF. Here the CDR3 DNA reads TGCAGCGCACCCGGGCCCACTGAAGCTTTCTTT.